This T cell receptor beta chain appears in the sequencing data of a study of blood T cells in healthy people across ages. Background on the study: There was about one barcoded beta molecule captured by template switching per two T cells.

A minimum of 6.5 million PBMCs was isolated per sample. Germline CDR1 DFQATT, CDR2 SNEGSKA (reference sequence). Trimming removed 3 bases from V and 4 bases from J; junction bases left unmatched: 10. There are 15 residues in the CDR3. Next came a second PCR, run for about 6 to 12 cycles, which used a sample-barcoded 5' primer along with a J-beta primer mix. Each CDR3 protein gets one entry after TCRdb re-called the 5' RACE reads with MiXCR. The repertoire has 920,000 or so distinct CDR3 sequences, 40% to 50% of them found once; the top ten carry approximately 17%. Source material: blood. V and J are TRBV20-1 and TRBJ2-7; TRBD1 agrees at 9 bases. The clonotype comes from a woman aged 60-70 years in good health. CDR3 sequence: CSASLTGGAGYEQYF. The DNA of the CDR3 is TGCAGTGCTAGTCTTACAGGGGGCGCTGGTTACGAGCAGTACTTC.